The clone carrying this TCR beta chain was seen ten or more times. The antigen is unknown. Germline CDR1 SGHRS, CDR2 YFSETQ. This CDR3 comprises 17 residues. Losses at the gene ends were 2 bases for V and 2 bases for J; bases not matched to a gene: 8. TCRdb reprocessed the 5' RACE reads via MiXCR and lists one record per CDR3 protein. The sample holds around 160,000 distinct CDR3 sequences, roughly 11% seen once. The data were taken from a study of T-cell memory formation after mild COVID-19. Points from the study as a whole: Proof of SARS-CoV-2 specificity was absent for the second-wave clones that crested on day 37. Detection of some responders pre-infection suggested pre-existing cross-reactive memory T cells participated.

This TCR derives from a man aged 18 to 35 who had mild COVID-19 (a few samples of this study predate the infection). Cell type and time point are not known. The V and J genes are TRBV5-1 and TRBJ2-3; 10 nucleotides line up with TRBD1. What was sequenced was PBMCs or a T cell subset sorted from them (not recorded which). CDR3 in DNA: TGCGCCAGCAGCTTATCAACCGGGACAGGGGCCACAGATACGCAGTATTTT. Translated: CASSLSTGTGATDTQYF.